One sample yielded the 26 T cell receptor beta chains listed below, sequenced in a study of T cell repertoires in cytomegalovirus infection (dated by TCRdb to the late 2010s). Sequenced using an Illumina HiSeq 1500. In-frame beta chains were kept once TCRdb had trimmed the public reads at Q25 with fastp and called clones with MiXCR. Under each unique CDR3 protein, matching rows form one entry showing the most common genes and DNA. The sample includes a few hundred thousand distinct CDR3 sequences, with roughly an eighth observed a single time. The ten largest clones represent 7.5% to 10% of the sample. Sample: PBMCs. The origin of the receptors is a human donor in good health (CMV status not recorded). Some clones in this sample may be carry-over from other donors' samples.

The DNA for the CDR3 is TGTGCCAGCAGTTCCAGGGCCCTGAACACTGAAGCTTTCTTT. Translating it yields CASSSRALNTEAFF. The chain is built from TRBV6-5 and TRBJ1-1, with a weak D call TRBD1 (5 bases). Trimming removed 4 bases from V and 0 bases from J, with 9 bases in between. CDR3 length: 14 amino acids. Germline V CDR1 and CDR2: MNHEY, SVGAGI.

This clonotype was seen ten or more times. The chain links TRBV7-9 to TRBJ1-1; 7 positions match TRBD1. CDR1 is SEHNR, CDR2 FQNEAQ, per germline (reference sequence). CDR3 size: 12 residues. The V gene end was trimmed by 5 bases and the J gene end by 10 bases; junction bases not matched to a gene: 7. The CDR3 coding sequence is TGTGCCAGCAGCGCCTGGACAGGAAGAGCTTTCTTT. It codes for CASSAWTGRAFF.

This sequence joins TRBV29-1 and TRBJ1-2; 7 bases fit TRBD1. Losses at the gene ends were 6 bases for V and 5 bases for J; bases not matched to a gene: 3. This CDR3 is 11 amino acids long. The V gene's germline CDR1 is SQVTM and CDR2 ANQGSEA. In nucleotides, the CDR3 is TGCAGCGTCGAACAGGGGTATGGCTACACCTTC. This codes for CSVEQGYGYTF.

The J gene is TRBJ2-5, the V gene TRBV2, with D uncertain. CDR3 length: 15 residues. The germline CDR1 and CDR2 sequences are SNHLY and FYNNEI. Deletions cut 7 bases from V and 2 bases from J, with 17 bases between. The CDR3 loop is CASKTDRVGQETQYF. The CDR3 DNA is TGTGCCAGCAAGACCGATCGCGTTGGGCAAGAGACCCAGTACTTC.

The J gene is TRBJ2-7, the V gene TRBV28, with D tentatively TRBD2 (6 bases). Germline V CDR1 and CDR2: MDHEN, SYDVKM. Trimming cost V 3 bases and J 1 base, with 13 bases left between them. CDR3 length equals 15 residues. CDR3 in amino acids: CASSFWGGGSYEQYF. The DNA of the CDR3 is TGTGCCAGCAGTTTCTGGGGAGGAGGGTCCTACGAGCAGTACTTC.

CDR3 bases: TGTGCCAGCAGCTTTGTGTCCGATCCTAACTATGGCTACACCTTC. This encodes CASSFVSDPNYGYTF. The rearrangement uses TRBV5-5 and TRBJ1-2; no clear D. V was clipped by 2 bases and J by 0 bases, with 11 bases between them. The CDR3 covers 15 residues. Per germline, CDR1 SGHKS and CDR2 YYEKEE (reference sequence).

This clonotype has only a few counts. The rearrangement joins TRBV19 to TRBJ1-5; the D gene is possibly TRBD1 (6 bases). Trimming took 1 base from V and 6 from J, leaving 13 bases between them. The germline V gene encodes CDR1 LNHDA and CDR2 SQIVND (reference sequence). This CDR3 is built from 15 residues. For the CDR3, the DNA is TGTGCCAGTAGTATAGGGGGGCAGGGCGGTCAGCCCCAGCATTTT. Protein sequence: CASSIGGQGGQPQHF.

This chain uses TRBV3-1 with TRBJ2-7; 7 bases are a match to TRBD1. Germline V CDR1 and CDR2: LGHDT, YNNKEL (reference sequence). V was clipped by 4 bases and J by 3 bases; unmatched bases: 9. CDR3 length: 15 amino acids. Here the CDR3 reads CASSRFGQDNYEQYF. CDR3 DNA: TGTGCCAGCAGCCGTTTCGGACAGGATAACTACGAGCAGTACTTC.

This chain joins TRBV7-9 and TRBJ1-1; D gene ambiguous. The CDR3 covers 12 residues. Deletions cut 4 bases from V and 1 base from J, with 4 bases between. The germline V gene encodes CDR1 SEHNR and CDR2 FQNEAQ (reference sequence). The CDR3 DNA reads as TGTGCCAGCAGCTGGGCGAACACTGAAGCTTTCTTT. Translating gives CASSWANTEAFF.

This clonotype was seen many times. V is TRBV7-2 and J is TRBJ2-6; weak D call: TRBD2 (7 bases). The CDR3 sequence is 18 residues long. Germline lookup yields CDR1 SGHTA and CDR2 FQGNSA. V lost 5 bases and J lost 0, with 17 bases in between. In DNA, the CDR3 is TGTGCCAGCAGCGCCTGGGGGGGGGGCTCCTCTGGGGCCAACGTCCTGACTTTC. It yields the protein CASSAWGGGSSGANVLTF.

In its sample, this clonotype was seen many times. The DNA for the CDR3 is TGTGCCAGCAGCTTGCCCGACACCGGTAGCGGGAGGGCCGACTCCTACAATGAGCAGTTCTTC. Translation gives CASSLPDTGSGRADSYNEQFF. The chain has TRBV7-2 and TRBJ2-1, with TRBD2 matching 11 bases. CDR1 SGHTA and CDR2 FQGNSA come from the germline V gene. With V trimmed by 3 bases and J by 0 bases, 16 bases remained unmatched. The CDR3 extends over 21 amino acids.

This clonotype was recorded many times. The chain recombines TRBV5-6 with TRBJ1-1; D is perhaps TRBD1 (6 bases). Germline values: CDR1 SGHDT, CDR2 YYEEEE. V was pared by 4 bases and J by 7 bases, with 11 bases between. CDR3 length: 12 amino acids. The CDR3 DNA reads as TGTGCCAGCAGCGGGGGGCTCGGTGAAGCTTTCTTT. Translated, it gives CASSGGLGEAFF.

This clonotype has just a few counts. The V and J genes are TRBV5-1 and TRBJ1-1; D unclear. This CDR3 has 14 residues. The germline CDR1 and CDR2 sequences are SGHRS and YFSETQ. V was shortened by 3 bases and J by 1 base, with 10 bases between the two germline ends. The CDR3 nucleotides read TGCGCCAGCAGCTCTGGTGGTGGGAACACTGAAGCTTTCTTT. It codes for CASSSGGGNTEAFF.

CDR3 in amino acids: CASSRTGDQPQHF. The CDR3 bases are TGTGCCAGCAGCCGTACAGGGGATCAGCCCCAGCATTTT. This chain connects TRBV2 to TRBJ1-5; 7 nucleotides agree with TRBD1. V lost 6 bases, J lost 5 bases, and 4 bases stayed unmatched. CDR1 and CDR2 (germline): SNHLY, FYNNEI. This CDR3 spans 13 amino acids.

The table lists this clonotype with many counts. V and J are TRBV9 and TRBJ2-5; perhaps TRBD1 as D (6 bases). The CDR3 sequence is 13 residues long. The V end was cut by 2 bases, the J end by 2 bases, with 7 bases between. Germline V gives CDR1 SGDLS, CDR2 YYNGEE. The chain's CDR3 is CASSVRGQETQYF. Written as DNA, the CDR3 is TGTGCCAGCAGCGTCAGGGGACAAGAGACCCAGTACTTC.

In this sample, this clonotype turned up many times. This chain joins TRBV28 and TRBJ1-4; TRBD1 aligns across 8 bases. CDR3 length: 15 residues. The trim removed 3 bases at V and 8 bases at J, leaving 8 bases unmatched. Germline lookup yields CDR1 MDHEN and CDR2 SYDVKM. CDR3: CASSFEQGAEEKLFF. The CDR3 DNA sequence: TGTGCCAGCAGTTTTGAGCAGGGGGCGGAGGAAAAACTGTTTTTT.

The J gene is TRBJ2-2, the V gene TRBV28; D gene ambiguous. V lost 6 bases to trimming and J lost 4 bases, with 9 bases between them. The CDR3 consists of 13 residues. Per germline, CDR1 MDHEN and CDR2 SYDVKM. CDR3 in DNA: TGTGCCAGCAGCCGACCCCTCACCGGGGAGCTGTTTTTT. Its translation: CASSRPLTGELFF. The whole variable domain, remainder taken from reference TRBV28 and TRBJ2-2, is DVKVTQSSRYLVKRTGEKVFLECVQDMDHENMFWYRQDPGLGLRLIYFSYDVKMKEKGDIPEGYSVSREKKERFSLILESASTNQTSMYLCASSRPLTGELFFGEGSRLTVL.

At least ten counts were recorded for this clonotype. The genes are TRBV7-2 and TRBJ2-7; D remains ambiguous. Trimming stripped 4 bases from V and 0 bases from J, with 13 bases between. In germline, CDR1 is SGHTA, CDR2 FQGNSA. The CDR3 length is 15 residues. The CDR3 region has the DNA TGTGCCAGCAGCTCCGGGTGGTACGGCTCCTACGAGCAGTACTTC. Translating gives CASSSGWYGSYEQYF.

This clonotype was observed at least ten times. The chain joins TRBV11-2 to TRBJ2-7; 13 bases match TRBD2. The CDR3 runs to 15 residues. V lost 1 base to trimming and J lost 5 bases; unmatched junction nucleotides: 2. Germline V gene lookup returns CDR1 SGHAT and CDR2 FQNNGV. CDR3 bases: TGTGCCAGCAGCTTAGGACTAGCGGGAGGCCACGAGCAGTACTTC. The encoded protein is CASSLGLAGGHEQYF.

This clonotype was observed many times. V and J are TRBV7-8 and TRBJ2-3; 8 bases fit TRBD2. This CDR3 region has 16 residues. CDR1 and CDR2 from the germline V gene are SGHVS and FQNEAQ. The V gene end was trimmed by 6 bases and the J gene end by 3 bases; junction bases not matched to a gene: 11. Here the CDR3 reads CASRPTGTRLTDTQYF. The CDR3 bases are TGTGCCAGCAGACCAACGGGGACTAGATTAACAGATACGCAGTATTTT. The full variable domain, with the rest looked up from reference TRBV7-8 and TRBJ2-3, is GAGVSQSPRYKVAKRGQDVALRCDPISGHVSLFWYQQALGQGPEFLTYFQNEAQLDKSGLPSDRFFAERPEGSVSTLKIQRTQQEDSAVYLCASRPTGTRLTDTQYFGPGTRLTVL.

This clonotype was recorded a few times. This chain uses TRBV19 with TRBJ1-5, with 9 bases that match TRBD1. V lost 10 bases and J lost 2; bases outside the gene matches: 12. From germline, CDR1 is LNHDA and CDR2 SQIVND (reference sequence). This CDR3 is 16 amino acids long. CDR3 in amino acids: CATGQGRGGGNQPQHF. CDR3 nucleotides: TGTGCCACCGGACAGGGGCGCGGGGGAGGCAATCAGCCCCAGCATTTT.

The chain is built from TRBV19 and TRBJ1-1; D is unclear. V was shortened by 7 bases and J by 6 bases, with 18 bases between the two germline ends. The V gene's germline CDR1 is LNHDA and CDR2 SQIVND (reference sequence). The CDR3 is 14 amino acids. As DNA, the CDR3 is TGTGCCAGTACTAGTCCGGGAGGGAAGGCTGAAGCTTTCTTT. Its translation: CASTSPGGKAEAFF.

This clonotype was seen ten or more times. V gene TRBV27 combines with J gene TRBJ2-4; 9 bases line up with TRBD1. This CDR3 has 15 residues. The germline V gene has CDR1 MNHEY and CDR2 SMNVEV (reference sequence). Trimming removed 3 bases from V and 6 bases from J; junction bases left unmatched: 6. This CDR3 reads CASSFKQGARNIQYF. CDR3 DNA sequence: TGTGCCAGCAGTTTCAAACAGGGGGCTCGAAACATTCAGTACTTC.

The chain employs TRBV27 and TRBJ2-5; D remains unclear. Trimming stripped 2 bases from V and 3 bases from J, with 10 bases between. Per germline, CDR1 MNHEY and CDR2 SMNVEV (reference sequence). The CDR3 totals 14 residues. The CDR3 DNA is TGTGCCAGCAGTTTAAGGTCAAGAAAAGAGACCCAGTACTTC. Its protein is CASSLRSRKETQYF.

V usage is TRBV28 and J usage is TRBJ2-5; TRBD1 might be the D (6 bases). The CDR3 runs to 17 residues. Germline CDR1 MDHEN, CDR2 SYDVKM. Trimming took off 1 base at V and 7 bases at J, with 22 bases between the two ends. CDR3 DNA: TGTGCCAGCAGTTTATCCGGGGTCGGGGAGACAGGAGCGACCCAGTACTTC. Residues: CASSLSGVGETGATQYF.

This clonotype was counted many times. The chain has TRBV19 and TRBJ1-1; TRBD1 might be the D (6 bases). Germline CDR1 reads LNHDA; CDR2 reads SQIVND (reference sequence). This CDR3 spans 15 amino acids. Between the trimmed V and J ends, which lost 7 bases and 1 base, there was a span of 16 bases. Here the CDR3 reads CASIQGPGRNTEAFF. Here the CDR3 DNA reads TGTGCCAGTATTCAGGGGCCGGGTAGGAACACTGAAGCTTTCTTT.